This is a list of T cell receptor beta chains from one sample in a study of cytomegalovirus exposure and HLA in healthy donors. Clones were sequenced by immunoSEQ multiplex PCR, and TCRdb holds only the in-frame ones, with some missing. Of around 130,000 clones in the sample, more than 70% were seen once. Sequenced material: PBMCs. Receptor source: a woman in her 30s in good health and CMV-seronegative. Both conserved end residues are part of each CDR3. Fields, in order: clone size, V gene, CDR3 protein. Part of the rows lack a size; the others show once, few, many or a class for expanded clones.

clone_size: .; v_call: TRBV29-1; cdr3_aa: CSVGTANEQFF
clone_size: .; v_call: TRBV7-9; cdr3_aa: CASSFPLGGTEAFF
clone_size: .; v_call: TRBV4-1; cdr3_aa: CASSQEETSLYGYTF
clone_size: few; v_call: TRBV4-3; cdr3_aa: CASSQERTGVRGYTF
clone_size: .; v_call: TRBV19; cdr3_aa: CASSIGPYPGELFF
clone_size: .; v_call: TRBV7-2; cdr3_aa: CASSLGTGLPNTGELFF
clone_size: .; v_call: TRBV5-6; cdr3_aa: CASSGEMGQAYNEQFF
clone_size: few; v_call: TRBV19; cdr3_aa: CASTAPGGYGYTF
clone_size: .; v_call: TRBV5-1; cdr3_aa: CASSLRGLSGNTIYF
clone_size: .; v_call: TRBV9; cdr3_aa: CASSVGDTFSGNTIYF
clone_size: .; v_call: TRBV19; cdr3_aa: CASSPQASYEQYF
clone_size: .; v_call: TRBV5-6; cdr3_aa: CASSSPTGPFGTQYF
clone_size: .; v_call: TRBV19; cdr3_aa: CASSVNRDRGPSYEQYF
clone_size: .; v_call: TRBV25-1; cdr3_aa: CASSGTKGAQYF
clone_size: .; v_call: TRBV7-6; cdr3_aa: CASSLFKGHSPGEQYF
clone_size: few; v_call: TRBV14; cdr3_aa: CASSFDREPSPLHF
clone_size: .; v_call: TRBV5-1; cdr3_aa: CASSSGTGQNGYTF
clone_size: few; v_call: TRBV19; cdr3_aa: CASSIVGTGTYEQYF
clone_size: .; v_call: TRBV14; cdr3_aa: CASSQDGQPGNTIYF
clone_size: few; v_call: TRBV19; cdr3_aa: CASSGAGWYEQYF
clone_size: once; v_call: TRBV2; cdr3_aa: CASSEYSGGRTDTQYF
clone_size: few; v_call: TRBV2; cdr3_aa: CASSDRYNEQFF
clone_size: many; v_call: TRBV6-5; cdr3_aa: CASTQGPSPSPLHF
clone_size: .; v_call: TRBV2; cdr3_aa: CASSAVAGGQPQHF
clone_size: .; v_call: TRBV7-2; cdr3_aa: CASSLVSVNTEAFF
clone_size: .; v_call: TRBV6-6; cdr3_aa: CATKGAWDTDTQYF
clone_size: .; v_call: TRBV19; cdr3_aa: CATYPTGGRTGELFF
clone_size: .; v_call: TRBV5-4; cdr3_aa: CASSLGGLTYNEQFF
clone_size: .; v_call: TRBV10-3; cdr3_aa: CAISGTTGRITEAFF
clone_size: .; v_call: TRBV19; cdr3_aa: CASRGGALETQYF
clone_size: .; v_call: TRBV13; cdr3_aa: CASSLGDSLYEQYF
clone_size: .; v_call: TRBV25-1; cdr3_aa: CASSIGSTEAFF
clone_size: few; v_call: TRBV5-5; cdr3_aa: CASKWGRGNSPLHF
clone_size: .; v_call: TRBV30; cdr3_aa: CAWSKDRGRNGYTF
clone_size: once; v_call: TRBV9; cdr3_aa: CASSVDLLAPLNEQFF
clone_size: .; v_call: TRBV6-5; cdr3_aa: CASSSGSSREREKLFF
clone_size: .; v_call: TRBV6-5; cdr3_aa: CASTYGGRYNYGYTF
clone_size: .; v_call: TRBV2; cdr3_aa: CAGRSGGGYEKLFF
clone_size: few; v_call: TRBV5-6; cdr3_aa: CASSEGIWVEKLFF
clone_size: .; v_call: TRBV30; cdr3_aa: CAWRPTVPGEKLFF
clone_size: .; v_call: TRBV7-9; cdr3_aa: CASSAIDRGSSYEQYF
clone_size: few; v_call: TRBV7-3; cdr3_aa: CASSLNPGTGTNIQYF
clone_size: .; v_call: TRBV30; cdr3_aa: CAWNPGQATNEKLFF
clone_size: .; v_call: TRBV9; cdr3_aa: CASSVAGGPTDTQYF
clone_size: once; v_call: TRBV7-9; cdr3_aa: CASSLVMGLDTQYF
clone_size: .; v_call: TRBV30; cdr3_aa: CAWTDRGDGYTF
clone_size: .; v_call: TRBV12-5; cdr3_aa: CASGRGGLNTGELFF
clone_size: .; v_call: TRBV19; cdr3_aa: CASRGQPNEKLFF
clone_size: .; v_call: TRBV19; cdr3_aa: CASSSRQGSTEAFF
clone_size: .; v_call: TRBV30; cdr3_aa: CASPGLAGAANTGELFF
clone_size: .; v_call: TRBV2; cdr3_aa: CASSYGQGDGYTF
clone_size: .; v_call: TRBV6-5; cdr3_aa: CASSYLYRGRGNEQFF
clone_size: once; v_call: TRBV10-3; cdr3_aa: CAISDRVGETQYF
clone_size: once; v_call: TRBV27; cdr3_aa: CASSPTVSRSYEQYF
clone_size: .; v_call: TRBV4-1; cdr3_aa: CASSQTGVKETQYF
clone_size: .; v_call: TRBV9; cdr3_aa: CASSNSGGAADTQYF